The T cell receptor (beta chain) under discussion was sequenced for a study of tumor-infiltrating lymphocytes in primary liver carcinoma. Turning to the study itself: Donors had hepatocellular carcinoma or combined HCC and intrahepatic cholangiocarcinoma.

It was from about 20-30 mg of unsorted bulk tissue that RNA and DNA were co-extracted. There were only treatment-naive patients, all with chronic HBV infection. In regard to this clonotype: As yet, its antigen is unknown. Just one base apart from a much larger clone, this may be a read error.

Study outcomes and limitations: For tumor-adjacent and tumor-blood pairs, overlap was less than that seen for tumor region pairs. Tumor samples exhibited a significantly greater top-250-clone fraction than blood samples (p = 0.039).

The CDR3 extends over 16 amino acids. The V gene's germline CDR1 is SGHRS and CDR2 YFSETQ. With a constant-region primer, TCR beta cDNA was made from approximately 510 ng of total RNA. Three-round nested multiplex PCR performed with slightly modified ARM-PCR produced the TCR beta libraries. Investigators reported that the first two PCR rounds, at roughly 11 cycles each, used TRBV1-TRBV30 forward primers with a C-beta reverse primer. TCRdb re-derived calls from the multiplex PCR reads in MiXCR, one entry per CDR3 protein. The profile shows fewer than 200,000 distinct CDR3 sequences, 85% of them singletons.

This chain uses TRBV5-1 with TRBJ2-7; 9 nucleotides match TRBD2. The receptor comes from a man aged 35 to 55 with primary liver carcinoma and hepatitis B virus infection. The sequencing sample was made of tumor tissue from primary liver carcinoma. In nucleotides, the CDR3 is TGCGCCAGCAGATTGGCCGGAGCGGGAGGCCTCTACGAGCAGTACTTC. Encoded protein: CASRLAGAGGLYEQYF.